Below, one T cell receptor (beta chain) is given with its context. Its matching antigen is unknown. The sample belongs to a study of graft-versus-host responses after intestinal transplantation. Germline assignment: CDR1 SGHVS and CDR2 FQNEAQ. V lost 6 bases and J lost 6; bases outside the gene matches: 10. This CDR3 is 15 amino acids long. Assay used: immunoSEQ multiplex PCR; TCRdb lists only in-frame clones, some missing. The table lists 75,000 to 100,000 clones, around 92% of them singletons. Study-wide findings and caveats: Circulating GvH clone levels at their peak were associated with HvG declines (early post-transplant). Recipient bone marrow held GvH clones, some seen earlier in ileum or blood. Individuals carrying graft-donor T cell macrochimerism showed high graft-versus-host to host-versus-graft clonal ratios in allografts.

J is TRBJ2-3 and V is TRBV7-8, with 9 bases fitting TRBD1. Source: unstimulated CD4+ T cells sorted from spleen or lymph node cells, taken before transplant. The clonotype originates from a human donor who was the organ donor for an intestinal transplant. The CDR3 here is CASRTGTGTWDTQYF. CDR3 DNA: TGTGCCAGCAGAACCGGGACAGGGACTTGGGATACGCAGTATTTT.